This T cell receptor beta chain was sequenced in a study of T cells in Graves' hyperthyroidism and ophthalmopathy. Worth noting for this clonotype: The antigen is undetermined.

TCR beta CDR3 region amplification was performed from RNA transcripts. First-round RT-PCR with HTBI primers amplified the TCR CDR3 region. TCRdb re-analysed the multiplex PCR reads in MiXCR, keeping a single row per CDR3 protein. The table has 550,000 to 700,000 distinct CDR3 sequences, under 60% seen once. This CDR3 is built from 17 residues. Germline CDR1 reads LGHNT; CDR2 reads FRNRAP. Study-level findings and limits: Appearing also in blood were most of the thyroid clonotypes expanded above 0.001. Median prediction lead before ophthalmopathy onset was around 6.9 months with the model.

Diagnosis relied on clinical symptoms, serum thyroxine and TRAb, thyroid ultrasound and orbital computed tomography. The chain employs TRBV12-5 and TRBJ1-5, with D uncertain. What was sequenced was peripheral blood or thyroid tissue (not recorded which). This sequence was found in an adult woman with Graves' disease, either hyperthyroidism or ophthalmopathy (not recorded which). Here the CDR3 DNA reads TGTGCCAGCCGGACCCACGCCCGGACTAATAGCAATCAGCCCCAGCATTTT. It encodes CASRTHARTNSNQPQHF.